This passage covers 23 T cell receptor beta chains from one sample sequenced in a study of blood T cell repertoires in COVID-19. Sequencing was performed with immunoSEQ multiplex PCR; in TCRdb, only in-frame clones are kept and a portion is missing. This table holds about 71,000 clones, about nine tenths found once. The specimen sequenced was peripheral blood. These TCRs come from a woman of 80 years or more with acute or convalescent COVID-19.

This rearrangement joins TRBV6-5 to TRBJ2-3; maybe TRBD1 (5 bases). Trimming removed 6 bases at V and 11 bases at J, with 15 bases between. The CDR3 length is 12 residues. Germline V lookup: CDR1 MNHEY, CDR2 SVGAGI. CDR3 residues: CASRDTLAWQYF. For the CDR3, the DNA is TGTGCCAGCAGGGACACCTTGGCTTGGCAGTATTTT.

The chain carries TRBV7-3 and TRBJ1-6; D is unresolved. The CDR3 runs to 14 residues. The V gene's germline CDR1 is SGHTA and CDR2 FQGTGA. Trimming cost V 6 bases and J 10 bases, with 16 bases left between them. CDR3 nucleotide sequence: TGTGCCAGCAGAGAATCCTCCCCACGGTCACCCCTCCACTTT. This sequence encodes CASRESSPRSPLHF.

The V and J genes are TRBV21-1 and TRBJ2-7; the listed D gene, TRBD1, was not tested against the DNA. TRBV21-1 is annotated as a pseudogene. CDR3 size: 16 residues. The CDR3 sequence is CASSKTSGTGAHEQYF. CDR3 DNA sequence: TGTGCCAGCAGCAAAACCTCCGGGACAGGGGCCCACGAGCAGTACTTC.

CDR3 region: CASSLSRGNSGNTIYF. Here the CDR3 DNA reads TGTGCCAGCAGTTTATCTCGAGGGAACTCTGGAAACACCATATATTTT. The chain combines TRBV27 with TRBJ1-3, with D uncertain. V lost 0 bases to trimming and J lost 0 bases, with 9 bases between them. The CDR3 is 16 residues long. The germline V gene has CDR1 MNHEY and CDR2 SMNVEV (reference sequence).

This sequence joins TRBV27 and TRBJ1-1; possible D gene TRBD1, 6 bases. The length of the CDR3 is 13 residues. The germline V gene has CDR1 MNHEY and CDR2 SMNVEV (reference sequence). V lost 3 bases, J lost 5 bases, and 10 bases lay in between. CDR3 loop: CASSLGTLTEAFF. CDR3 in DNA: TGTGCCAGCAGTTTGGGGACACTTACTGAAGCTTTCTTT.

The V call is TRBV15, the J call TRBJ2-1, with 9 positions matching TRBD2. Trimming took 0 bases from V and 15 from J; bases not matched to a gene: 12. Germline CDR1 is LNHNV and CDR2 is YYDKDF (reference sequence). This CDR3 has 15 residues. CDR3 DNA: TGTGCCACCAGCAGAGATACCGGGGGACTAGCCCCCTTGTTCTTC. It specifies CATSRDTGGLAPLFF.

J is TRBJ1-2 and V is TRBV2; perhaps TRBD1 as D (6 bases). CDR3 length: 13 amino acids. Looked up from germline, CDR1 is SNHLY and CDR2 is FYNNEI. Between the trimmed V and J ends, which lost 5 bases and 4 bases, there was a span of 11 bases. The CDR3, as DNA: TGTGCCAGCAGTCTCGACAGGTCCTATGGCTACACCTTC. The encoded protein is CASSLDRSYGYTF.

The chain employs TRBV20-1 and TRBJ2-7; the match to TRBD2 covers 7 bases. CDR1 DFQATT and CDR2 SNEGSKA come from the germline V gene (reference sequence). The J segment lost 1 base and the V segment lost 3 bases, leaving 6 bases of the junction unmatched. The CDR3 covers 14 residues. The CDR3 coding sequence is TGCAGTGCTAGTCTCGCTAGCGGTTCCTACGAGCAGTACTTC. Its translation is CSASLASGSYEQYF.

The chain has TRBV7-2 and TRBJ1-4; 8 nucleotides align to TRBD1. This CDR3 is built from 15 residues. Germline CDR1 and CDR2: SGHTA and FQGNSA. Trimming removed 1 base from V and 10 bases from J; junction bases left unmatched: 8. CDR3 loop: CASSLGAGGTGKLFF. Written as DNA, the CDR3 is TGTGCCAGCAGCTTAGGGGCAGGGGGCACGGGAAAACTGTTTTTT.

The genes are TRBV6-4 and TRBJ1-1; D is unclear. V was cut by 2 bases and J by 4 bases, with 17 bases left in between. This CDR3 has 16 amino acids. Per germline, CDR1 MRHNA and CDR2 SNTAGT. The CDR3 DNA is TGTGCCAGCAGTGACCCTCCCGCGAGGGTAGCCACTGAAGCTTTCTTT. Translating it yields CASSDPPARVATEAFF.

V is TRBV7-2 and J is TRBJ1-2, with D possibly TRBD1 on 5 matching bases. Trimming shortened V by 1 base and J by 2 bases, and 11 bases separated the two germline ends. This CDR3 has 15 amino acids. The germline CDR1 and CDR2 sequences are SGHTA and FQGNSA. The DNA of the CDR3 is TGTGCCAGCAGCTTAGGTTCGGGGGGGAACTATGGCTACACCTTC. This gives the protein CASSLGSGGNYGYTF.

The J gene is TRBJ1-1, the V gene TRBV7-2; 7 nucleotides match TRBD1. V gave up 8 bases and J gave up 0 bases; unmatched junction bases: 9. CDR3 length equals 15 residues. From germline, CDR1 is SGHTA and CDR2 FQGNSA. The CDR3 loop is CASRKSGQLNTEAFF. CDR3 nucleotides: TGTGCCAGCCGAAAGTCGGGACAGTTGAACACTGAAGCTTTCTTT.

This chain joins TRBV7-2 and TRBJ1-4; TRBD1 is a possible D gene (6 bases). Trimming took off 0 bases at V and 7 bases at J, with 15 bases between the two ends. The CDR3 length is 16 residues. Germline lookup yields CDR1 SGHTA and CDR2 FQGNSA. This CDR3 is CASSLALGGAREKLFF. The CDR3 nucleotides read TGTGCCAGCAGCTTAGCGCTTGGGGGGGCGCGTGAAAAACTGTTTTTT.

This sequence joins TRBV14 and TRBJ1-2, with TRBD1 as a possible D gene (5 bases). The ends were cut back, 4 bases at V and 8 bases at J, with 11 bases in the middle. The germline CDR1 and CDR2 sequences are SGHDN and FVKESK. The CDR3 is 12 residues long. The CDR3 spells CASSPNRGGYTF. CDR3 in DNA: TGTGCCAGCAGCCCCAACCGGGGGGGCTACACCTTC.

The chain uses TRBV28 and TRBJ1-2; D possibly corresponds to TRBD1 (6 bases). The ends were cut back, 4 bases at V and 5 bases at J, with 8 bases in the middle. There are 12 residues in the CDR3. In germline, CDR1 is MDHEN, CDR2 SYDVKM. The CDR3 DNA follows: TGTGCCAGCAGTTCCACAGGGTATGGCTACACCTTC. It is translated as CASSSTGYGYTF.

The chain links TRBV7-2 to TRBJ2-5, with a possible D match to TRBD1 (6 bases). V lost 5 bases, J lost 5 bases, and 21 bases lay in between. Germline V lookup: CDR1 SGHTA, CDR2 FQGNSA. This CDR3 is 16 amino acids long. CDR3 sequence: CASSPTGTRGMETQYF. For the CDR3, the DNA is TGTGCCAGCAGCCCAACCGGGACACGGGGTATGGAGACCCAGTACTTC.

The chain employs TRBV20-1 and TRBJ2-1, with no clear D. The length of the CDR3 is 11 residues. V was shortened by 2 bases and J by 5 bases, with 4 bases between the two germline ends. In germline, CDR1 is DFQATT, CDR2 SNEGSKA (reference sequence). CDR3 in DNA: TGCAGTGCTAGATATGACAATGAGCAGTTCTTC. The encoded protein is CSARYDNEQFF.

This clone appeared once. CDR3 amino acids: CASSIQPRITNEKLFF. In nucleotides, the CDR3 is TGTGCCAGTAGTATACAGCCGAGGATAACTAATGAAAAACTGTTTTTT. The V gene is TRBV19, the J gene TRBJ1-4; D is unclear. V was shortened by 2 bases and J by 1 base, with 11 bases between the two germline ends. Germline loops: CDR1 LNHDA, CDR2 SQIVND (reference sequence). The CDR3 spans 16 residues.

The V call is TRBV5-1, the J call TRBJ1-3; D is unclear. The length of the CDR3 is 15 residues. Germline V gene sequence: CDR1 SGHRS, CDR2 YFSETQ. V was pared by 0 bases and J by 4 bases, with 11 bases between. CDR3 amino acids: CASSLDGGLGNTIYF. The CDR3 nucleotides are TGCGCCAGCAGCTTGGATGGTGGGCTCGGAAACACCATATATTTT.

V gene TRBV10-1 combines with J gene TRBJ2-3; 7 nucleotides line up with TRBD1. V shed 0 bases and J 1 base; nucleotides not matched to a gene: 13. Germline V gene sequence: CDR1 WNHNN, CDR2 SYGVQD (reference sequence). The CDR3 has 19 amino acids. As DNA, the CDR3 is TGCGCCAGCAGTGAGTCATCCCCACGACAGGGTGAGGGCACAGATACGCAGTATTTT. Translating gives CASSESSPRQGEGTDTQYF.

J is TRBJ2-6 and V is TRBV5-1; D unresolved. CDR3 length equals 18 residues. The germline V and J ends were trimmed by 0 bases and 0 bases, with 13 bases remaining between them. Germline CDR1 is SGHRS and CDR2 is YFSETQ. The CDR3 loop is CASSLDPGLDSGANVLTF. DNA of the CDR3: TGCGCCAGCAGCTTGGACCCGGGTCTTGACTCTGGGGCCAACGTCCTGACTTTC.

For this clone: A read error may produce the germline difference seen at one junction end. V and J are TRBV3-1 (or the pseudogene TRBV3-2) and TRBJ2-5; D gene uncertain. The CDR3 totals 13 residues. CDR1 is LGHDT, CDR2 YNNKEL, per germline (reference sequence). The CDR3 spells CASSQVPQKTQYF. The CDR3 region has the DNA TGTGCCAGCAGCCAAGTTCCCCAAAAGACCCAGTACTTC.

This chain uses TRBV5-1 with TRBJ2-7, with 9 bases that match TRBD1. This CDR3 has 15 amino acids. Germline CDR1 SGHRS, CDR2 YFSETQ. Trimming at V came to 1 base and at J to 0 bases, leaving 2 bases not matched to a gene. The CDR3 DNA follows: TGCGCCAGCAGCTTGACAGGGGGCCTCTCCTACGAGCAGTACTTC. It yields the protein CASSLTGGLSYEQYF.